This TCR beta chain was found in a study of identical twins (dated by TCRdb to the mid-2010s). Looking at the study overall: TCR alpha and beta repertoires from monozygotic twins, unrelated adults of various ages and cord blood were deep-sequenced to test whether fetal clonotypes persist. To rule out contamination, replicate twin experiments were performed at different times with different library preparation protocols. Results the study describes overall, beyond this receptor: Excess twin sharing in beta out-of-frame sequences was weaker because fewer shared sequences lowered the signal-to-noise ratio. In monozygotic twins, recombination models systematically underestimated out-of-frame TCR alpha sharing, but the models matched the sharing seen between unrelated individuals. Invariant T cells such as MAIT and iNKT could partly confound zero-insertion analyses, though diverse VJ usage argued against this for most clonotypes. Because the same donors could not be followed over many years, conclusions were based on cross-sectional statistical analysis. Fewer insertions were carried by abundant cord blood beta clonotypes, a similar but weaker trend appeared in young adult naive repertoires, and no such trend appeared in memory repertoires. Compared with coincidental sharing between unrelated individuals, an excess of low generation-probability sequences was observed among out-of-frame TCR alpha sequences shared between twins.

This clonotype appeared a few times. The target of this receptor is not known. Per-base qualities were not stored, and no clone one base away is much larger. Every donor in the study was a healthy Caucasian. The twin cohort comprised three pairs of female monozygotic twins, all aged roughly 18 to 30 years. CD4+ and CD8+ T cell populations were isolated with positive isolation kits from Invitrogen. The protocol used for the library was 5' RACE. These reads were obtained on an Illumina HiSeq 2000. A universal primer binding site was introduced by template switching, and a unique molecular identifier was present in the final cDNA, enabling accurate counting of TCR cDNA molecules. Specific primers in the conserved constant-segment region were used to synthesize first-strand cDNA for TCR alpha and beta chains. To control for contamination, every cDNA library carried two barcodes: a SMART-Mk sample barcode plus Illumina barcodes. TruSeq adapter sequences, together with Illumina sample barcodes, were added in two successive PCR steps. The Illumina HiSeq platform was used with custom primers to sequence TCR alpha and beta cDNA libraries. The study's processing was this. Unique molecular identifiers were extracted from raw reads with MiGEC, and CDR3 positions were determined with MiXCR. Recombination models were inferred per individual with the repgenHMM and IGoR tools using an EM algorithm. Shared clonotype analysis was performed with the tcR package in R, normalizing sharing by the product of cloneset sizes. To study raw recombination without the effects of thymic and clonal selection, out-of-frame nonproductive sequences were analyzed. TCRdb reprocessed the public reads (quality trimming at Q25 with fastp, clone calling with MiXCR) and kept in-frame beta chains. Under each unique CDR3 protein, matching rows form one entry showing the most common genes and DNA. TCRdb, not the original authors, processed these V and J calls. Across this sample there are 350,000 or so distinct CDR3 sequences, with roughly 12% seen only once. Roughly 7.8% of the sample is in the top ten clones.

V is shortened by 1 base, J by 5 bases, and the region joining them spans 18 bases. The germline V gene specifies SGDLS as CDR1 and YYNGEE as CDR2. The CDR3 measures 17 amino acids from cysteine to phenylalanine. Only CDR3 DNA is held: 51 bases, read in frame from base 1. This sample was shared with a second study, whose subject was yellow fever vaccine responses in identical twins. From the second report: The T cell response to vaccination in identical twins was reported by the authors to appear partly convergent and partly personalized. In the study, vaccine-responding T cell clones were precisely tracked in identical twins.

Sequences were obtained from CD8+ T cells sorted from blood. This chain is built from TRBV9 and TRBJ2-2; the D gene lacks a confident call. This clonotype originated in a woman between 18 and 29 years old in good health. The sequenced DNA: TGTGCCAGCAGCGTATTCGAGTTACCCTTCCAGACCGGGGAGCTGTTTTTT. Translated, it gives CASSVFELPFQTGELFF.